The rows below give T cell receptor beta chains drawn from one sample of a study of cytomegalovirus exposure and HLA in healthy donors. Method: immunoSEQ multiplex PCR; TCRdb's copy keeps in-frame clones and lacks some. The sample consists of under 200,000 clones, around 85% of them appearing once. The sequenced material came from PBMCs. All receptors come from a human donor in good health. The CDR3 runs from the conserved cysteine through the conserved F or W. A D gene is named only where the DNA matches it firmly. Rows give clone size only sometimes, using once, few, many, or a class for an expanded clone.

d_gene	abundance	j_gene	v_gene	CDR3nt	CDR3aa
TRBD2	NA	TRBJ2-1	TRBV7-9	TGTGCCAGCACCCTGGGGGGGACCTACAATGAGCAGTTCTTC	CASTLGGTYNEQFF
NA	NA	TRBJ2-7	TRBV11-3	TGTGCCAGCAGCCAGGGGGCGGGAGGACAGGGGTCCCCCTACGAGCAGTACTTC	CASSQGAGGQGSPYEQYF
NA	NA	TRBJ1-5	TRBV6-5	TGTGCCAGCAGACCGACTTTGGGGGCGGATCAGCCCCAGCATTTT	CASRPTLGADQPQHF
NA	once	TRBJ2-2	TRBV29-1	TGCAGCGTTTGTCAAGGGAGAGGCGGGGAGCTGTTTTTT	CSVCQGRGGELFF
TRBD1	NA	TRBJ1-1	TRBV5-6	TGTGCCAGCAGCTCAGGGACAGGGGGTGAAGCTTTCTTT	CASSSGTGGEAFF
NA	NA	TRBJ1-1	TRBV7-9	TGTGCCAGCAGCTTAGAGGGGGTCAGCACTGAAGCTTTCTTT	CASSLEGVSTEAFF
NA	NA	TRBJ1-5	TRBV6-1	TGTGCCAGCAGACTAACAGGCGATCAGCCCCAGCATTTT	CASRLTGDQPQHF
NA	NA	TRBJ2-7	TRBV18	TGTGCCAGCTCACCTACAGGAGGGGCCTACGAGCAGTACTTC	CASSPTGGAYEQYF
NA	NA	TRBJ2-1	TRBV28	TGTGCCAGCAGTAATAACAGGGCGTCGGGTGAGCAGTTCTTC	CASSNNRASGEQFF
TRBD1	NA	TRBJ1-6	TRBV4-1	TGCGCCAGCAGCCAAATAAATCGAAAGGGACAGAGAAATTCACCCCTCCACTTT	CASSQINRKGQRNSPLHF
NA	few	TRBJ1-1	TRBV12-5	TGTGCTAGTGGTTTGGCAGGGCGGGGGGGGGCTTTCTTT	CASGLAGRGGAFF
NA	NA	TRBJ2-7	TRBV18	TGTGCCAGCTCACCACCGGGACAAGGGTTGGAGTACTTC	CASSPPGQGLEYF
NA	NA	TRBJ1-2	TRBV6-5	TGTGCCAGCAGTTACTCCTTCACCTCCGGGGATGGCTACACCTTC	CASSYSFTSGDGYTF
NA	NA	TRBJ1-2	TRBV15	TGTGCCACCAGCAGAGATTCGACGGAGACCAGTATACTCTATGGCTACACCTTC	CATSRDSTETSILYGYTF
NA	NA	TRBJ1-1	TRBV29-1	TGCAGCGTACTTGATGCAGGGTACACTGAAGCTTTCTTT	CSVLDAGYTEAFF
NA	NA	TRBJ2-2	TRBV11-3	TGTGCCAGCAGCTTAGGGAGGTTCGGGGCCGGGGAGCTGTTTTTT	CASSLGRFGAGELFF
NA	once	TRBJ1-4	TRBV7-9	TGTGCCAGCAGCTTAGTGCAGGCCCAATCGGAAAAACTGTTTTTT	CASSLVQAQSEKLFF
NA	NA	TRBJ2-2	TRBV7-2	TGTGCCAGCAGCTTAACTCCCACGACCCGGGGAGCCGGGGAGCTGTTTTTT	CASSLTPTTRGAGELFF
TRBD2	NA	TRBJ2-5	TRBV6-1	TGTGCCAGCAGCTGGACTAGCGGGGGTGGTGAGACCCAGTACTTC	CASSWTSGGGETQYF
TRBD2	once	TRBJ2-3	TRBV6-6	TGTGCCAGCAGTTATGCTAGCGGGGGGACAGATACGCAGTATTTT	CASSYASGGTDTQYF
TRBD2	NA	TRBJ2-7	TRBV11-2	TGTGCCAGCAGCGTGGGGCGGGGGGTGAACGAGCAGTACTTC	CASSVGRGVNEQYF
NA	NA	TRBJ2-7	TRBV7-9	TGTGCCATCCATATAACGGGCTACGAGCAGTACTTC	CAIHITGYEQYF
NA	NA	TRBJ1-2	TRBV27	TGTGCCAGCAGTTTAACAGACCAGTACTATGGCTACACCTTC	CASSLTDQYYGYTF
NA	NA	TRBJ1-2	TRBV14	TGTGCCAGCAGCCCCGGTACCGACTATGGCTACACCTTC	CASSPGTDYGYTF
TRBD1	NA	TRBJ2-5	TRBV5-6	TGTGCCAGCAGCCACAGGGGAGCACAAGAGACCCAGTACTTC	CASSHRGAQETQYF
NA	NA	TRBJ1-1	TRBV6-1	TGTGCCAGCAGTGAAGTGGAGCAGATGAACACTGAAGCTTTCTTT	CASSEVEQMNTEAFF
NA	NA	TRBJ1-6	TRBV11-3	TGTGCCAGTAGCTTGGGGAGCCAGGAATCACCCCTCCACTTT	CASSLGSQESPLHF
TRBD2	NA	TRBJ2-3	TRBV29-1	TGCAGCGTTGAGCCCCGGACTAGCGGGGGGGCTTTGGCAGATACGCAGTATTTT	CSVEPRTSGGALADTQYF
NA	NA	TRBJ1-6	TRBV14	TGTGCCAGCAGCCAAGGACAGGCACTTTCACCCCTCCACTTT	CASSQGQALSPLHF
TRBD2	NA	TRBJ2-2	TRBV7-2	TGTGCCAGCAGCTTAGGGCTAGCGGTACACACCGGGGAGCTGTTTTTT	CASSLGLAVHTGELFF
TRBD2	once	TRBJ2-1	TRBV9	TGTGCCAGCAGCGTAGTATCTAGCGGGGGGCCTACCTACAATGAGCAGTTCTTC	CASSVVSSGGPTYNEQFF